The 18 T cell receptor beta chains presented below share a single source sample, sequenced in a study of blood T cell repertoires in COVID-19. Using immunoSEQ multiplex PCR, the repertoire was profiled, and TCRdb retains in-frame clones only, with some absent. The sample gives some 31,000 clones, about 94% of which show up once; 4% to 6.5% is in the top ten. Source material: peripheral blood. These receptors came from a human donor in a cohort sampled during active COVID-19.

CDR3 in DNA: TGTGCCAGCAGCCAAGCAGGGGGATTCTCCTACAATGAGCAGTTCTTC. The encoded protein is CASSQAGGFSYNEQFF. The chain employs TRBV3-1 (or the pseudogene TRBV3-2) and TRBJ2-1; 7 nucleotides line up with TRBD1. The J segment lost 0 bases and the V segment lost 1 base, leaving 3 bases of the junction unmatched. Germline CDR1 is LGHDT and CDR2 is YNNKEL (reference sequence). CDR3 length equals 16 residues.

The chain recombines TRBV5-6 with TRBJ2-7; the match to TRBD2 covers 11 bases. The CDR3 totals 17 residues. Germline lookup yields CDR1 SGHDT and CDR2 YYEEEE. The V gene end was trimmed by 3 bases and the J gene end by 4 bases; junction bases not matched to a gene: 12. CDR3 sequence (DNA): TGTGCCAGCAGCTCACCCAGCGGCCGACTAGCGGGGTACGAGCAGTACTTC. Translation: CASSSPSGRLAGYEQYF.

V gene TRBV6-1 combines with J gene TRBJ2-7, with D tentatively TRBD2 (6 bases). The CDR3 runs 15 residues. Germline V gene lookup returns CDR1 MNHNS and CDR2 SASEGT. Trimming pared 0 bases from V and 2 bases from J, leaving 11 bases between. The CDR3 here is CASSEAAGTPYEQYF. The CDR3 bases are TGTGCCAGCAGTGAAGCGGCGGGGACCCCCTACGAGCAGTACTTC.

The table lists this clone with a count of one. The rearrangement joins TRBV9 to TRBJ2-1; 7 bases line up with TRBD1. Germline-derived CDR1 and CDR2 are SGDLS and YYNGEE. V lost 3 bases to trimming and J lost 5 bases; unmatched junction nucleotides: 5. The CDR3 sequence is 14 residues long. The CDR3 here is CASSAWTGHNEQFF. The DNA for the CDR3 is TGTGCCAGCAGCGCATGGACAGGACACAATGAGCAGTTCTTC.

This clone was found once. The rearrangement links TRBV28 to TRBJ1-4, with D possibly TRBD1 on 5 matching bases. V dropped 5 bases and J dropped 7 bases, with 20 bases sitting between them. CDR3 length: 16 amino acids. CDR1 MDHEN and CDR2 SYDVKM come from the germline V gene. CDR3 DNA sequence: TGTGCCAGCAGTCCTCCGGGGGGGACGGGCATTGAAAAACTGTTTTTT. Translating it yields CASSPPGGTGIEKLFF.

The chain has TRBV5-8 and TRBJ2-6, with D possibly TRBD2 on 6 matching bases. V was pared by 3 bases and J by 10 bases, with 14 bases between. This CDR3 contains 14 residues. Germline loops: CDR1 SGHTS, CDR2 YDEGEE. The CDR3 reads CASSSGTWENVLTF. The CDR3, as DNA: TGTGCCAGCAGCTCCGGGACTTGGGAAAACGTCCTGACTTTC. Combining the CDR3 with reference TRBV5-8 and TRBJ2-6 gives the whole variable domain EAGVTQSPTHLIKTRGQQATLRCSPISGHTSVYWYQQALGLGLQFLLWYDEGEERNRGNFPPRFSGRQFPNYSSELNVNALELEDSALYLCASSSGTWENVLTFGAGSRLTVL.

The rearrangement links TRBV10-3 to TRBJ2-1, with TRBD2 identical over 15 bases. Germline V gene data show CDR1 as ENHRY and CDR2 as SYGVKD. The CDR3 extends over 15 amino acids. The ends lost 6 bases at V and 6 bases at J; junction bases unmatched: 3. The CDR3 region is CAIRGTSGGSNEQFF. CDR3 coding DNA: TGTGCCATCAGGGGGACTAGCGGGGGGTCCAATGAGCAGTTCTTC.

The genes are TRBV19 and TRBJ2-7; maybe TRBD1 (5 bases). This CDR3 region has 11 residues. Trimming shortened V by 6 bases and J by 5 bases, and 8 bases separated the two germline ends. CDR1 and CDR2 (germline): LNHDA, SQIVND (reference sequence). CDR3 amino acids: CASRQGDEQYF. Here the CDR3 DNA reads TGTGCCAGTAGACAAGGGGACGAGCAGTACTTC. The variable domain in full, completed from reference TRBV19 and TRBJ2-7, reads DGGITQSPKYLFRKEGQNVTLSCEQNLNHDAMYWYRQDPGQGLRLIYYSQIVNDFQKGDIAEGYSVSREKKESFPLTVTSAQKNPTAFYLCASRQGDEQYFGPGTRLTVT.

The V call is TRBV5-5, the J call TRBJ1-5, with D perhaps TRBD1 (5 bases). V lost 0 bases to trimming and J lost 0 bases, with 16 bases between them. CDR1 and CDR2 from the germline V gene are SGHKS and YYEKEE (reference sequence). The CDR3 runs 18 residues. CDR3 bases: TGTGCCAGCAGCTTGGATTCTAGGACACCTTATAGCAATCAGCCCCAGCATTTT. Its protein product is CASSLDSRTPYSNQPQHF.

The J gene is TRBJ1-4, the V gene TRBV5-4; D perhaps matches TRBD1 (6 bases). The V and J ends lost 4 bases and 7 bases respectively, with 14 bases between them. CDR1 and CDR2 from the germline V gene are SGHNT and YYREEE (reference sequence). The CDR3 is 14 residues long. CDR3 amino acids: CASSPTGSVEKLFF. The CDR3 nucleotides read TGTGCCAGCAGCCCCACAGGGTCAGTTGAAAAACTGTTTTTT.

The chain carries TRBV27 and TRBJ2-3; D perhaps matches TRBD2 (6 bases). Germline V lookup: CDR1 MNHEY, CDR2 SMNVEV (reference sequence). The CDR3 covers 15 residues. V was pared by 8 bases and J by 0 bases, with 15 bases between. CDR3 sequence (DNA): TGTGCCAGCGTGCATAGCGGATCTAGCACAGATACGCAGTATTTT. The encoded protein is CASVHSGSSTDTQYF.

This chain connects TRBV6-1 to TRBJ2-3, with a possible D match to TRBD2 (6 bases). The CDR3 is 15 residues long. Between the trimmed V and J ends, which lost 3 bases and 3 bases, there was a span of 13 bases. The germline gives CDR1 MNHNS, CDR2 SASEGT. The chain's CDR3 is CASSDSGGFTDTQYF. The CDR3 bases are TGTGCCAGCAGTGATTCTGGGGGGTTTACAGATACGCAGTATTTT.

The rearrangement joins TRBV6-6 to TRBJ1-4; weak D call: TRBD1 (6 bases). CDR3 length: 15 amino acids. Germline CDR1 MNHNY, CDR2 SVGAGI (reference sequence). Trimming pared 0 bases from V and 5 bases from J, leaving 10 bases between. The CDR3 coding sequence is TGTGCCAGCAGTTACTCAGGGACACCAAATGAAAAACTGTTTTTT. This sequence encodes CASSYSGTPNEKLFF.

The rearrangement links TRBV18 to TRBJ1-1; D is unresolved. Germline values: CDR1 KGHSH, CDR2 LQKENI. V shed 6 bases and J shed 2 bases, with 7 bases lying between them. This CDR3 comprises 12 residues. The CDR3 loop reads CASSYPNTEAFF. The DNA for the CDR3 is TGTGCCAGCTCCTACCCCAACACTGAAGCTTTCTTT.

Remarks on this clone: One junction end does not reproduce the germline sequence, and a read error may be involved. This rearrangement joins TRBV7-9 to TRBJ2-3; TRBD2 matches 11 bases. Germline V gives CDR1 SEHNR, CDR2 FQNEAQ (reference sequence). The CDR3 is 18 amino acids. The CDR3 loop reads CASSHTMRLAGSRDTQYF. As DNA, the CDR3 is TGCGCCAGCAGCCACACAATGCGACTAGCGGGATCAAGAGATACGCAGTATTTT.

J is TRBJ1-1 and V is TRBV5-6, with D perhaps matching TRBD1 (6 bases). The CDR3 spans 13 residues. CDR1 is SGHDT and CDR2 is YYEEEE in the germline V gene. V was pared by 3 bases and J by 11 bases, with 17 bases between. As DNA, the CDR3 is TGTGCCAGCAGCTCTATGGGGGGGCCCGGGGCTTTCTTT. Protein product: CASSSMGGPGAFF.

V and J are TRBV11-2 and TRBJ1-4, with D possibly TRBD1 on 6 matching bases. This CDR3 is built from 18 residues. With 4 bases removed from V and 0 bases from J, the gap between germline ends came to 18 bases. Germline assignment: CDR1 SGHAT and CDR2 FQNNGV. The CDR3 reads CASSSSTGYPPTNEKLFF. DNA of the CDR3: TGTGCCAGCAGCTCATCCACAGGGTATCCGCCAACTAATGAAAAACTGTTTTTT.

The chain couples TRBV5-1 to TRBJ1-1; possible D gene TRBD1, 6 bases. Germline V gene sequence: CDR1 SGHRS, CDR2 YFSETQ. Between the trimmed V and J ends, which lost 4 bases and 3 bases, there was a span of 13 bases. The CDR3 totals 14 residues. CDR3 loop: CASSMDSSYTEAFF. CDR3 nucleotide sequence: TGCGCCAGCAGCATGGACAGTTCTTACACTGAAGCTTTCTTT.